These T cell receptor beta chains were read from a single sample in a study of T cell responses to AZD1222 COVID-19 vaccine. The protocol was immunoSEQ multiplex PCR, while the TCRdb copy is restricted to in-frame clones and leaves out a portion. The table has 160,000 or so clones, approximately 92% seen once; the top ten hold roughly 2.5%. The material sequenced was peripheral blood, taken on day 0 of AZD1222 vaccination. The source of these receptors is an adult in good health. CDR3s include the opening cysteine and the closing phenylalanine or tryptophan. A D gene is named only where the DNA matches it firmly. Size tells how often a clone was seen (once, few, many) or the class of an expanded clone, and some rows leave it out.

j_call | clone_size | d_call | v_call | cdr3_nt | cdr3_aa
TRBJ1-1 | few | NA | TRBV3-1/TRBV3-2 | TGTGCCAGCAGCCAAGGGGTAAGGGACACTGAAGCTTTCTTT | CASSQGVRDTEAFF
TRBJ2-3 | NA | NA | TRBV6-5 | TGTGCCAGCGGTCATTCCGGGACTGCTGGAGATACGCAGTATTTT | CASGHSGTAGDTQYF
TRBJ1-5 | NA | TRBD1 | TRBV7-2 | TGTGCCAGCAGCCCCGGACAGGTCCCCGATCAGCCCCAGCATTTT | CASSPGQVPDQPQHF
TRBJ2-1 | NA | NA | TRBV6-5 | TGTGCCAGCAGTTACTCGAGGGCGGGACCGGGTGAGCAGTTCTTC | CASSYSRAGPGEQFF
TRBJ1-3 | NA | TRBD1 | TRBV12-5 | TGTGCTAGTGGTTTCCCGCCGGGACAGGGAAACACCATATATTTT | CASGFPPGQGNTIYF
TRBJ2-5 | NA | NA | TRBV5-6 | TGTGCCAGCAGCTTTGGAGAGACCCAGTACTTC | CASSFGETQYF
TRBJ2-7 | NA | NA | TRBV20-1 | TGCAGTGCTAGTGAGGGGATGTCCTACGAGCAGTACTTC | CSASEGMSYEQYF
TRBJ2-3 | NA | NA | TRBV24-1 | TGTGCCACCGGCGACGAAGGAGATACGCAGTATTTT | CATGDEGDTQYF
TRBJ2-5 | NA | NA | TRBV7-9 | TGTGCCAGCAGCTTAGGCCTAGCTGACCTAGAGACCCAGTACTTC | CASSLGLADLETQYF
TRBJ1-6 | few | TRBD1 | TRBV5-6 | TGTGCCAGCAGCTTGACAGGGGTAGGGTCACCCCTCCACTTT | CASSLTGVGSPLHF
TRBJ2-7 | NA | NA | TRBV27 | TGTGCCAGCAACTCCCGGGGCAGCCGATCCTACGAGCAGTACTTC | CASNSRGSRSYEQYF
TRBJ2-2 | NA | TRBD2 | TRBV6-5 | TGTGCCAGCAGTTACTCCTTACAGCGGGGCACCGGGGAGCTGTTTTTT | CASSYSLQRGTGELFF
TRBJ2-5 | NA | NA | TRBV18 | TGTGCCAGCTCACAGGGTTTAGGTCAAGAGACCCAGTACTTC | CASSQGLGQETQYF
TRBJ1-2 | NA | NA | TRBV21-1 | TGTGCCAGCGGAGTACAGACAACCTATGGCTACACCTTC | CASGVQTTYGYTF
TRBJ2-7 | NA | TRBD1 | TRBV7-9 | TGTGCCAGCAGCATGCCCCTTGGACAGGACGCCTACGAGCAGTACTTC | CASSMPLGQDAYEQYF
TRBJ1-5 | NA | NA | TRBV11-2 | TGTGCCAGCAGCGCAAATAGCAATCAGCCCCAGCATTTT | CASSANSNQPQHF
TRBJ1-5 | NA | TRBD1 | TRBV28 | TGTGCCAGCAAGCGGGACAGTTTCAATCAGCCCCAGCATTTT | CASKRDSFNQPQHF
TRBJ2-7 | NA | NA | TRBV21-1 | TGTGCCAGCAGCAAAGCGGCGGGACACTCCTACGAGCAGTACTTC | CASSKAAGHSYEQYF
TRBJ1-5 | NA | NA | TRBV7-8 | TGTGCCAGCAGCTTAGAGGGATTTAGCAATCAGCCCCAGCATTTT | CASSLEGFSNQPQHF
TRBJ1-6 | NA | NA | TRBV5-1 | TGCGCCAGCAGCTTGGGGGGTTTCTATAATTCACCCCTCCACTTT | CASSLGGFYNSPLHF
TRBJ2-3 | NA | NA | TRBV9 | TGTGCCAGCAGCGCCAATACGCAGTATTTT | CASSANTQYF
TRBJ1-1 | few | NA | TRBV3-1/TRBV3-2 | TGTGCCAGCAGCCTAATTGGTCGGGCCTACACTGAAGCTTTCTTT | CASSLIGRAYTEAFF
TRBJ2-7 | NA | TRBD2 | TRBV7-6 | TGTGCCAGCAGCTTAGGGACTAGCAGCTACGAGCAGTACTTC | CASSLGTSSYEQYF
TRBJ2-1 | once | NA | TRBV5-1 | TGCGCCAGCAGCTTGAGACCGAGCTCCTACAATGAGCAGTTCTTC | CASSLRPSSYNEQFF
TRBJ1-2 | NA | NA | TRBV9 | TGTGCCAGCAGCGGTACCATTTATTATGGCTACACCTTC | CASSGTIYYGYTF
TRBJ1-1 | NA | TRBD1 | TRBV7-9 | TGTGCCAGCAGCTACCGGGACAGGGTGGGCACTGAAGCTTTCTTT | CASSYRDRVGTEAFF
TRBJ1-2 | NA | NA | TRBV19 | TGTGCCAGTAGTATGCAAAGGGGCGCCAACTATGGCTACACCTTC | CASSMQRGANYGYTF
TRBJ1-3 | NA | TRBD1 | TRBV5-1 | TGCGCCAGCAGCTGGGACAGAGAAGGAGGTGGAAACACCATATATTTT | CASSWDREGGGNTIYF
TRBJ1-1 | NA | NA | TRBV24-1 | TGTGCCCCGACAAAGAACACTGAAGCTTTCTTT | CAPTKNTEAFF
TRBJ2-7 | NA | NA | TRBV2 | TGTGCCAGCACTGGCGGGCTGCTTGGCGAGCAGTACTTC | CASTGGLLGEQYF
TRBJ1-1 | NA | NA | TRBV3-1/TRBV3-2 | TGTGCCAGCAGCCAAGTACTGCCCCCGAAAGCAGCTTTCTTT | CASSQVLPPKAAFF
TRBJ2-1 | once | TRBD2 | TRBV2 | TGTGCCAGCACCAAAAAACATAGACTAGCGGGTAACTCCTACAATGAGCAGTTCTTC | CASTKKHRLAGNSYNEQFF
TRBJ1-1 | NA | NA | TRBV6-5 | TGTGCCAGCAGGGGATTTGGAGGACAGAACACTGAAGCTTTCTTT | CASRGFGGQNTEAFF
TRBJ1-3 | NA | NA | TRBV4-1 | TGCGCCAGCAGCCAAGATATGCTAACTGGAAACACCATATATTTT | CASSQDMLTGNTIYF
TRBJ2-2 | NA | NA | TRBV10-2 | TGCGCCAGCAGTGAGTCACAAGTCATCACGAACACCGGGGAGCTGTTTTTT | CASSESQVITNTGELFF
TRBJ2-1 | NA | NA | TRBV6-4 | TGTGCCAGCAGTCCGGGACCTATAGTCAATGAGCAGTTCTTC | CASSPGPIVNEQFF
TRBJ2-3 | NA | NA | TRBV18 | TGTGCCAGCTCACCCCACGTGAGTACAGATACGCAGTATTTT | CASSPHVSTDTQYF
TRBJ2-7 | NA | NA | TRBV5-5 | TGTGCCAGCAGCTTGGATTCCCAAACCTACGAGCAGTACTTC | CASSLDSQTYEQYF
TRBJ1-1 | NA | NA | TRBV5-4 | TGTGCCAGCAGCTTAGAGATTATGAACACTGAAGCTTTCTTT | CASSLEIMNTEAFF
TRBJ1-1 | once | NA | TRBV4-1 | TGCGCCAGCAGCCGGGACGGTGGGTACACTGAAGCTTTCTTT | CASSRDGGYTEAFF
TRBJ1-1 | NA | NA | TRBV29-1 | TGCAGCGTTGCCGGCGTCGTGAACACTGAAGCTTTCTTT | CSVAGVVNTEAFF
TRBJ1-5 | NA | NA | TRBV5-4 | TGTGCCAGCAGCTGGAGGCCCCAGCATTTT | CASSWRPQHF
TRBJ1-2 | NA | NA | TRBV6-1 | TGTGCCAGCAGTGAAGGGGCACAACCCAGCTATGGCTACACCTTC | CASSEGAQPSYGYTF
TRBJ2-7 | NA | TRBD2 | TRBV7-8 | TGTGCCAGCAGCCTTGTAGCGGGAGGGGGTTACGAGCAGTACTTC | CASSLVAGGGYEQYF
TRBJ1-5 | NA | NA | TRBV7-9 | TGTGCCAGCAGCTTAGAGGAATATCAGCCCCAGCATTTT | CASSLEEYQPQHF
TRBJ1-3 | NA | NA | TRBV5-1 | TGCGCCAGCAGGTCTGGAAACACCATATATTTT | CASRSGNTIYF
TRBJ2-1 | NA | NA | TRBV3-1/TRBV3-2 | TGTGCCAGCAGCCAGGGGTACAATGAGCAGTTCTTC | CASSQGYNEQFF
TRBJ2-1 | NA | TRBD2 | TRBV6-5 | TGTGCCAGCAGCTCGGGGACTAGCGCCTACAATGAGCAGTTCTTC | CASSSGTSAYNEQFF
TRBJ2-5 | NA | NA | TRBV5-1 | TGCGCCAGCAGCCCGTACGGGGGCGTAGGGGAGACCCAGTACTTC | CASSPYGGVGETQYF
TRBJ2-7 | NA | NA | TRBV15 | TGTGCCACCAGCAGAGATCGTAATAGCGCCTACGAGCAGTACTTC | CATSRDRNSAYEQYF
TRBJ1-2 | NA | NA | TRBV5-6 | TGTGCCAGCAGCCCCCCCCAAGTCAGGGCGGAAGGCTACACCTTC | CASSPPQVRAEGYTF
TRBJ2-7 | NA | TRBD2 | TRBV2 | TGTGCCAGCAGGAGCGGGATGTACGAGCAGTACTTC | CASRSGMYEQYF
TRBJ1-2 | NA | NA | TRBV13 | TGTGCCAGCAGCTTCGGCTCAGGGGAATGGGATGGCTACACCTTC | CASSFGSGEWDGYTF